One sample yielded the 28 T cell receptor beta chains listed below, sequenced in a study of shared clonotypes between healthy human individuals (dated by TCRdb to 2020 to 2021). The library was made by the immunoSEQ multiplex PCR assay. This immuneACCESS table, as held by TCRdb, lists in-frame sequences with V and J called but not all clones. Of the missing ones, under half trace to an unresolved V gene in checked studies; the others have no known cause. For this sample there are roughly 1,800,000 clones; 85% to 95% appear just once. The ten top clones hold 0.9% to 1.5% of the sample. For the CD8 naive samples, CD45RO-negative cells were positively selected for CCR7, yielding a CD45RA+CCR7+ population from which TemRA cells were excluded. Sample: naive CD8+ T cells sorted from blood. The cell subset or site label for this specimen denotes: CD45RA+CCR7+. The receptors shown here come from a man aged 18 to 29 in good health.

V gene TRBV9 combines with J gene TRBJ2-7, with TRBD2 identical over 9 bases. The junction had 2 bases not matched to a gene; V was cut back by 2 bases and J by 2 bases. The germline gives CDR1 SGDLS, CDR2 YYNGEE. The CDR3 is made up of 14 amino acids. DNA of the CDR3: TGTGCCAGCAGCGTGGGGACTAGCACCTACGAGCAGTACTTC. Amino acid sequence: CASSVGTSTYEQYF.

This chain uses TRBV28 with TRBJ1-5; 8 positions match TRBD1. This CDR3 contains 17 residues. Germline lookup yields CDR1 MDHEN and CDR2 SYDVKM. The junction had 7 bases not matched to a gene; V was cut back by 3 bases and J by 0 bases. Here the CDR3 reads CASSLRTGFYSNQPQHF. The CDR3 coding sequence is TGTGCCAGCAGTTTGAGGACAGGGTTCTATAGCAATCAGCCCCAGCATTTT.

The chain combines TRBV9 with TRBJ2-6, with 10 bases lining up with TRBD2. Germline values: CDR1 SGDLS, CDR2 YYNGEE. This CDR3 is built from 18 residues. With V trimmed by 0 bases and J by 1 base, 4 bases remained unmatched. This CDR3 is CASSVVGSGRSGANVLTF. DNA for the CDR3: TGTGCCAGCAGCGTAGTGGGTAGCGGGAGGTCTGGGGCCAACGTCCTGACTTTC. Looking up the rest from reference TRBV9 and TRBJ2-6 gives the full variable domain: DSGVTQTPKHLITATGQRVTLRCSPRSGDLSVYWYQQSLDQGLQFLIQYYNGEERAKGNILERFSAQQFPDLHSELNLSSLELGDSALYFCASSVVGSGRSGANVLTFGAGSRLTVL.

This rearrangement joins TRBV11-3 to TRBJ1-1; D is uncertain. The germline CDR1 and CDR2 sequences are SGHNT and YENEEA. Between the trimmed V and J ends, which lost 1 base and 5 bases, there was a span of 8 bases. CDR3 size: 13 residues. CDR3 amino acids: CASSLGLGTEAFF. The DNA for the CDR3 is TGTGCCAGCAGCTTAGGTTTGGGGACTGAAGCTTTCTTT.

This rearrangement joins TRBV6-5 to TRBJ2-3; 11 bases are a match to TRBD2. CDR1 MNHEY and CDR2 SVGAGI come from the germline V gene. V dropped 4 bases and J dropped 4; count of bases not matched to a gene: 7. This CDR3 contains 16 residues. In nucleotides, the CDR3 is TGTGCCAGCAGTTCCCTACTAGCGGGAGAGGCAGATACGCAGTATTTT. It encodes CASSSLLAGEADTQYF.

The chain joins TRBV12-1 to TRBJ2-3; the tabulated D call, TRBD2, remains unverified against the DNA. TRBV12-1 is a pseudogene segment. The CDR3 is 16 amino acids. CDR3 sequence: CASSPPVRGGTDTQYF. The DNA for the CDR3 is TGTGCCAGCAGCCCCCCCGTGCGGGGGGGCACAGATACGCAGTATTTT.

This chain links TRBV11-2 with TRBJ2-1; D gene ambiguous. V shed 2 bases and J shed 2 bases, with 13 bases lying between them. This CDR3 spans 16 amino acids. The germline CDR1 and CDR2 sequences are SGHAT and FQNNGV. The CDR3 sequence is CASSLTVGNAYNEQFF. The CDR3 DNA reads TGTGCCAGCAGCTTAACGGTGGGAAATGCCTACAATGAGCAGTTCTTC.

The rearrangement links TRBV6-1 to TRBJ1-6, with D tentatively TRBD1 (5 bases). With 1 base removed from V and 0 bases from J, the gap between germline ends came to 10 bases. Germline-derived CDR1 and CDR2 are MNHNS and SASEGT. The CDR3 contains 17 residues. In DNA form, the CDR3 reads TGTGCCAGCAGTGAAGGGGGACGCTTCTCCTATAATTCACCCCTCCACTTT. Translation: CASSEGGRFSYNSPLHF.

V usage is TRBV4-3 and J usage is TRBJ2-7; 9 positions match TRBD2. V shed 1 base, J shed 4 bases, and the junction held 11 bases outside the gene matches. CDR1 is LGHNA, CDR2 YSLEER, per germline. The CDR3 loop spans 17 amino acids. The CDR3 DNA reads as TGCGCCAGCAGCCAAGGAGGGGCGGGAGGGCCGAATTACGAGCAGTACTTC. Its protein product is CASSQGGAGGPNYEQYF.

The CDR3 sequence: CASGFENARDSGNTIYF. The CDR3, as DNA: TGTGCTAGTGGTTTTGAGAATGCCCGGGACTCTGGAAACACCATATATTTT. The J gene is TRBJ1-3, the V gene TRBV12-5; D unresolved. Germline loops: CDR1 LGHNT, CDR2 FRNRAP. This CDR3 has 17 residues. With 3 bases removed from V and 0 bases from J, the gap between germline ends came to 15 bases.

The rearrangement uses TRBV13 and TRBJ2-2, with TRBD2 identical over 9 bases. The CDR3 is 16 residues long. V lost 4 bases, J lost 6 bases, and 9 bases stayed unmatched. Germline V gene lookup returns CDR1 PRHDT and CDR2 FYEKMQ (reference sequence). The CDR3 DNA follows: TGTGCCAGCAGCTCCCCCGCGGGGGGGCCGGCCGGGGAGCTGTTTTTT. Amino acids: CASSSPAGGPAGELFF.

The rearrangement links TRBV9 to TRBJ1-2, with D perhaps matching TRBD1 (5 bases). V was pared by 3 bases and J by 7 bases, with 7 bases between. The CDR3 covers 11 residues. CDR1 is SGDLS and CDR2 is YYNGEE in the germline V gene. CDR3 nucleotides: TGTGCCAGCAGCGATGGGGGTGGCTACACCTTC. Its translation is CASSDGGGYTF.

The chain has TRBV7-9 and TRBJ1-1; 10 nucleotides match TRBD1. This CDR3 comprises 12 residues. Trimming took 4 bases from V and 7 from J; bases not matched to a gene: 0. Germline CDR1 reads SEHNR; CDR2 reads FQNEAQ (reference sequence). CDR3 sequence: CASSWTGGEAFF. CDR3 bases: TGTGCCAGCAGCTGGACAGGGGGTGAAGCTTTCTTT.

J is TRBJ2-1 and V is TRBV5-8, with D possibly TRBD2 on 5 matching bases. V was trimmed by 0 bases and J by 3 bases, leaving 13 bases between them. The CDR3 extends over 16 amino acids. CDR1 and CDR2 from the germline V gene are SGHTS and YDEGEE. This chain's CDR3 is CASSLGGGGFYNEQFF. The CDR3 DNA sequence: TGTGCCAGCAGCTTGGGTGGCGGCGGGTTCTACAATGAGCAGTTCTTC. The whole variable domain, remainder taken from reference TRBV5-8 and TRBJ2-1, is EAGVTQSPTHLIKTRGQQATLRCSPISGHTSVYWYQQALGLGLQFLLWYDEGEERNRGNFPPRFSGRQFPNYSSELNVNALELEDSALYLCASSLGGGGFYNEQFFGPGTRLTVL.

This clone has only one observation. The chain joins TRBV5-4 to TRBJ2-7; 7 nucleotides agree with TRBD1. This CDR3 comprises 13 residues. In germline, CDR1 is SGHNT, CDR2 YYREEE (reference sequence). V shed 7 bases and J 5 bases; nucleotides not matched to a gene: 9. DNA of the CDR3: TGTGCCAGCTATCTCAGGGGGACGGACGAGCAGTACTTC. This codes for CASYLRGTDEQYF. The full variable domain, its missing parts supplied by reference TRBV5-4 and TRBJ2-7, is ETGVTQSPTHLIKTRGQQVTLRCSSQSGHNTVSWYQQALGQGPQFIFQYYREEENGRGNFPPRFSGLQFPNYSSELNVNALELDDSALYLCASYLRGTDEQYFGPGTRLTVT.

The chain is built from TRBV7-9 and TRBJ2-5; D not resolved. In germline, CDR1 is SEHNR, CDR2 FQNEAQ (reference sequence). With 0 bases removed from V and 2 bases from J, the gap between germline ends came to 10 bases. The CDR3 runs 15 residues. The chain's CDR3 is CASSLASDPQETQYF. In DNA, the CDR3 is TGTGCCAGCAGCTTAGCCTCTGACCCACAAGAGACCCAGTACTTC.

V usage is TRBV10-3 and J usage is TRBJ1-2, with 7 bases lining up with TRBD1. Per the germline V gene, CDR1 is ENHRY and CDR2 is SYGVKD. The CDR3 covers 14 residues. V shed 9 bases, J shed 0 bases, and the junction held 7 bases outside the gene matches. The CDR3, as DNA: TGTGCCATTCGGGACAGCTTTTCTAACTATGGCTACACCTTC. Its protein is CAIRDSFSNYGYTF.

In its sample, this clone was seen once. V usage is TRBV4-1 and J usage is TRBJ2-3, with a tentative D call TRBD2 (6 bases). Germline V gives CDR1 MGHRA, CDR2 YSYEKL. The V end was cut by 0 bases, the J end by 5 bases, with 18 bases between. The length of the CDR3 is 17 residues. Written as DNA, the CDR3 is TGCGCCAGCAGCCAAGATGAGCGGGTGATGCTTGGAGATACGCAGTATTTT. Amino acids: CASSQDERVMLGDTQYF.

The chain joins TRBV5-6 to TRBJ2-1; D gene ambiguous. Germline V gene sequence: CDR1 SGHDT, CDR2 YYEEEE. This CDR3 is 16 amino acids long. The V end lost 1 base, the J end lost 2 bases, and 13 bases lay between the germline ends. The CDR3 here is CASSLLLPAPYNEQFF. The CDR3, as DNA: TGTGCCAGCAGCTTGTTGCTCCCGGCCCCCTACAATGAGCAGTTCTTC.

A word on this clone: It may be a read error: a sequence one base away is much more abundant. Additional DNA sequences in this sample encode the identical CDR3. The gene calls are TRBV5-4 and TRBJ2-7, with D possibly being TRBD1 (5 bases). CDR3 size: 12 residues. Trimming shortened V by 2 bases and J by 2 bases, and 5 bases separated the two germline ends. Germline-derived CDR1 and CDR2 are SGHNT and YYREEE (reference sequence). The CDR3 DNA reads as TGTGCCAGCAGCTTAGGGGCCTACGAGCAGTACTTC. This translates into CASSLGAYEQYF.

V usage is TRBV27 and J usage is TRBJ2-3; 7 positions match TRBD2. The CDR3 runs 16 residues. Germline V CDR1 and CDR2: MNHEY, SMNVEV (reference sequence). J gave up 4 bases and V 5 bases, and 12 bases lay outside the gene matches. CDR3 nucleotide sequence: TGTGCCAGCAGTCCTTCTAGCGGTGAACGGGCAGATACGCAGTATTTT. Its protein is CASSPSSGERADTQYF.

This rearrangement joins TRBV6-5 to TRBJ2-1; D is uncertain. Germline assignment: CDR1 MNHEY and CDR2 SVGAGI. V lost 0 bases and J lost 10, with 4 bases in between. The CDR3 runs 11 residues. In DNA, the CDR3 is TGTGCCAGCAGTTACTCGCAGGAGCAGTTCTTC. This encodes CASSYSQEQFF.

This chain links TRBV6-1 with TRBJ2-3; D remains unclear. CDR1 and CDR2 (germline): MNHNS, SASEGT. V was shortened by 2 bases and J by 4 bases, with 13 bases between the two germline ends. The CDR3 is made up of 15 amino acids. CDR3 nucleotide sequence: TGTGCCAGCAGTGAAAACCGTAATAGGGCAGATACGCAGTATTTT. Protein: CASSENRNRADTQYF.

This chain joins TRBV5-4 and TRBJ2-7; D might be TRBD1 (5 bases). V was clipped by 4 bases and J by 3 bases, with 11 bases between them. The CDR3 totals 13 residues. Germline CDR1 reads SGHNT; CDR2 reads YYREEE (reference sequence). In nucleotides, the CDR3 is TGTGCCAGCAGCCAGCCAGGGTACTACGAGCAGTACTTC. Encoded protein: CASSQPGYYEQYF.

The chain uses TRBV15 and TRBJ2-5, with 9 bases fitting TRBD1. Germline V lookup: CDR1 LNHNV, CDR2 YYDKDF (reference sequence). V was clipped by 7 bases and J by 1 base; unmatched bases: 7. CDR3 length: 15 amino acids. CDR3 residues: CATTLGTGTQETQYF. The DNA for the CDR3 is TGTGCCACCACCCTCGGGACAGGGACCCAAGAGACCCAGTACTTC.

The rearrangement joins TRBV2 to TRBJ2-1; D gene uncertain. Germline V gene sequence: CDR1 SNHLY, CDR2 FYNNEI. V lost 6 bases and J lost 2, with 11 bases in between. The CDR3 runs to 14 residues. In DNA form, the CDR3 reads TGTGCCAGCAGGTGGCAGGCGCCCTACAATGAGCAGTTCTTC. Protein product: CASRWQAPYNEQFF.

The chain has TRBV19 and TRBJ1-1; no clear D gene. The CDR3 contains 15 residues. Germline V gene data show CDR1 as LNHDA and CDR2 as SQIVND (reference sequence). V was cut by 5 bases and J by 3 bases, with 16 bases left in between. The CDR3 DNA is TGTGCCAGTAGTTCCCAGTTAGGACGGGACACTGAAGCTTTCTTT. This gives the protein CASSSQLGRDTEAFF.

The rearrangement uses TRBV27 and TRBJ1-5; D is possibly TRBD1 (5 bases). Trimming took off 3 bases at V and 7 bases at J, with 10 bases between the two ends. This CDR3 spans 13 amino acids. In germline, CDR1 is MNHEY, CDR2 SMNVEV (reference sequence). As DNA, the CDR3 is TGTGCCAGCAGTTTGGGGACTTCCCAGCCCCAGCATTTT. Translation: CASSLGTSQPQHF.